One sample yielded the 24 T cell receptor beta chains listed below, sequenced in a study of PD-1 blockade in classical Hodgkin lymphoma. Time point of the sample: cycle 4 day 1 (C4D1), after 5 to 7 weeks of nivolumab. After autologous stem cell transplantation all patients relapsed, and prior brentuximab vedotin exposure differed between cohorts. Clones were sequenced by immunoSEQ multiplex PCR, and TCRdb holds only the in-frame ones, with some missing. The table includes roughly 21,000 clones, around 85% detected once. The material sequenced was peripheral blood mononuclear cells (PBMCs), taken before the fourth cycle of nivolumab. The receptors stem from a human donor with classical Hodgkin lymphoma.

This rearrangement joins TRBV6-5 to TRBJ2-3; 8 nucleotides align to TRBD1. Unmatched junction bases numbered 10, after V lost 0 bases and J lost 8 bases. Per germline, CDR1 MNHEY and CDR2 SVGAGI. This CDR3 has 16 residues. CDR3 residues: CASSYSSGQGGSTQYF. The CDR3 coding sequence is TGTGCCAGCAGTTACTCGAGCGGACAGGGTGGGAGTACGCAGTATTTT.

This clone has more than one count but fewer than ten. The chain carries TRBV2 and TRBJ1-6; D ambiguous. This CDR3 is built from 13 residues. From germline, CDR1 is SNHLY and CDR2 FYNNEI. V was clipped by 7 bases and J by 3 bases, with 7 bases between them. The CDR3 loop is CASKSSYNSPLHF. CDR3 in DNA: TGTGCCAGCAAAAGTAGCTATAATTCACCCCTCCACTTT.

The V call is TRBV27, the J call TRBJ2-7; a possible D gene is TRBD2 (5 bases). Per germline, CDR1 MNHEY and CDR2 SMNVEV (reference sequence). Trimming took 6 bases from V and 3 from J, leaving 12 bases between them. The CDR3 runs to 13 residues. The CDR3 DNA is TGTGCCAGCAGCAAACTAGTAGGCTACGAGCAGTACTTC. Its protein is CASSKLVGYEQYF.

In its sample, this clone was seen once. J is TRBJ2-1 and V is TRBV5-1, with a possible D match to TRBD2 (5 bases). The CDR3 extends over 15 amino acids. CDR1 is SGHRS, CDR2 YFSETQ, per germline. V lost 2 bases and J 4 bases, leaving 13 bases between the germline ends. In DNA form, the CDR3 reads TGCGCCAGCAGCTTAGTTACGGGATCTTACAATGAGCAGTTCTTC. It specifies CASSLVTGSYNEQFF.

The chain employs TRBV29-1 and TRBJ2-7, with unresolved D. CDR3 length: 13 residues. Germline V CDR1 and CDR2: SQVTM, ANQGSEA. Trimming took off 6 bases at V and 2 bases at J, with 14 bases between the two ends. CDR3 in DNA: TGCAGCGTCACGCTCGCGGCTCCCTACGAGCAGTACTTC. The encoded protein is CSVTLAAPYEQYF.

The rearrangement uses TRBV4-3 and TRBJ2-7; the D gene is possibly TRBD2 (6 bases). This CDR3 region has 18 residues. Trimming took 0 bases from V and 0 from J, leaving 18 bases between them. From germline, CDR1 is LGHNA and CDR2 YSLEER. In nucleotides, the CDR3 is TGCGCCAGCAGCCAAGACCTCGGGCTAGCGTTTAGCTCCTACGAGCAGTACTTC. Encoded protein: CASSQDLGLAFSSYEQYF.

The rearrangement links TRBV29-1 to TRBJ2-3; 11 bases match TRBD1. Trimming cost V 7 bases and J 9 bases; bases outside gene matches: 6. This CDR3 comprises 12 residues. Germline CDR1 reads SQVTM; CDR2 reads ANQGSEA. CDR3 DNA: TGCAGCGAGTACCGGGACAGGGGGACGCAGTATTTT. This translates into CSEYRDRGTQYF.

The rearrangement uses TRBV18 and TRBJ2-1; D remains ambiguous. CDR3 length: 16 residues. CDR1 is KGHSH, CDR2 LQKENI, per germline. V was cut by 0 bases and J by 4 bases, with 13 bases left in between. This CDR3 is CASSPPSAPRYNEQFF. CDR3 nucleotides: TGTGCCAGCTCACCACCTTCCGCACCAAGATACAATGAGCAGTTCTTC.

This chain uses TRBV5-4 with TRBJ2-5, with 9 bases fitting TRBD2. In germline, CDR1 is SGHNT, CDR2 YYREEE (reference sequence). The CDR3 is 16 residues long. V trimming: 2 bases; J trimming: 7 bases; junction bases outside the gene matches: 12. In DNA, the CDR3 is TGTGCCAGCAGCTTCTTCTCGCGGGAGGGATTGGGGACCCAGTACTTC. Protein product: CASSFFSREGLGTQYF.

The chain links TRBV21-1 to TRBJ1-2; the D call of TRBD1 is as the table states it, not checked on the DNA. TRBV21-1 is a documented pseudogene. This CDR3 has 14 residues. The CDR3 DNA follows: TGTGCCAGCAGCAAAGCAGCAGGGGCCTATGGCTACACCTTC. This sequence encodes CASSKAAGAYGYTF.

This clone is a singleton in its sample. The chain combines TRBV7-2 with TRBJ2-2, with D tentatively TRBD2 (5 bases). This CDR3 region has 14 residues. V lost 5 bases and J lost 4, with 11 bases in between. Germline-derived CDR1 and CDR2 are SGHTA and FQGNSA. The CDR3: CASSPLAGTGELFF. The CDR3 DNA is TGTGCCAGCAGCCCTCTGGCGGGCACCGGGGAGCTGTTTTTT.

The J gene is TRBJ2-5, the V gene TRBV29-1; TRBD2 might be the D (5 bases). The CDR3 is 15 amino acids. Per the germline V gene, CDR1 is SQVTM and CDR2 is ANQGSEA. V was clipped by 0 bases and J by 3 bases, with 14 bases between them. The CDR3 coding sequence is TGCAGCGTTGAAGATCCATTGGCCGGGGAAGAGACCCAGTACTTC. Protein product: CSVEDPLAGEETQYF.

The V gene is TRBV12-2, the J gene TRBJ2-1; the D segment call TRBD1 is taken from the table without a DNA check. TRBV12-2 is noted as a pseudogene. The CDR3 runs to 19 residues. The CDR3 DNA is TGTGCAAGTCGCTTAGCGCAGACAGGGGCGCCCAGCTCCTACAATGAGCAGTTCTTC. It translates to CASRLAQTGAPSSYNEQFF.

The chain joins TRBV12-5 to TRBJ1-5; 7 bases agree with TRBD1. This CDR3 region has 15 residues. V gave up 6 bases and J gave up 0 bases; unmatched junction bases: 5. Germline V lookup: CDR1 LGHNT, CDR2 FRNRAP. This CDR3 reads CASGTTGDSNQPQHF. CDR3 bases: TGTGCTAGTGGAACAACAGGGGATAGCAATCAGCCCCAGCATTTT.

This chain joins TRBV6-6 and TRBJ1-3; no reliable D call. This CDR3 contains 14 residues. Germline V gene lookup returns CDR1 MNHNY and CDR2 SVGAGI (reference sequence). Trimming took off 4 bases at V and 0 bases at J, with 7 bases between the two ends. CDR3 residues: CASSSDYSGNTIYF. The CDR3, as DNA: TGTGCCAGCAGTTCGGACTACTCTGGAAACACCATATATTTT.

The rearrangement joins TRBV5-5 to TRBJ2-7; D may be TRBD2 (6 bases). V was cut by 6 bases and J by 0 bases, with 19 bases left in between. CDR3 length: 16 residues. CDR1 is SGHKS, CDR2 YYEKEE, per germline (reference sequence). In nucleotides, the CDR3 is TGTGCCAGCATCCATCAGGCGGGAATAAGCTCCTACGAGCAGTACTTC. It is translated as CASIHQAGISSYEQYF.

This clone was counted a few times. The rearrangement joins TRBV19 to TRBJ1-2, with TRBD1 as a possible D gene (6 bases). Trimming stripped 5 bases from V and 4 bases from J, with 14 bases between. CDR1 is LNHDA and CDR2 is SQIVND in the germline V gene (reference sequence). The CDR3 extends over 14 amino acids. The CDR3 DNA follows: TGTGCCAGTAGTGTCGACAGGAGGCCCTATGGCTACACCTTC. It codes for CASSVDRRPYGYTF.

This sequence joins TRBV5-1 and TRBJ2-7; TRBD1 matches at 9 bases. Germline V gives CDR1 SGHRS, CDR2 YFSETQ. The CDR3 has 15 residues. V lost 3 bases and J lost 2; bases outside the gene matches: 6. The CDR3 region has the DNA TGCGCCAGCAGCTCCGGACAGGGGTTTACCTACGAGCAGTACTTC. Translation: CASSSGQGFTYEQYF.

This clone showed up just a few times. This sequence joins TRBV4-1 and TRBJ1-6, with a possible D match to TRBD1 (5 bases). This CDR3 has 15 residues. V was trimmed by 3 bases and J by 8 bases, leaving 14 bases between them. CDR1 is MGHRA and CDR2 is YSYEKL in the germline V gene. The CDR3 sequence is CASSHPGRPDSPLHF. The CDR3 nucleotides read TGCGCCAGCAGCCACCCGGGACGGCCGGATTCACCCCTCCACTTT.

This clone was counted a single time. This chain uses TRBV6-4 with TRBJ1-2; possible D gene TRBD1, 6 bases. Germline CDR1 and CDR2: MRHNA and SNTAGT. This CDR3 comprises 14 residues. V was shortened by 6 bases and J by 8 bases, with 19 bases between the two germline ends. The CDR3: CASRMTSGDNGYTF. CDR3 DNA: TGTGCCAGCAGGATGACCTCCGGGGACAACGGCTACACCTTC.

The CDR3 DNA follows: TGTGCCTGGAGTCCTGACAGGGGTGAAAGGAGCAATCAGCCCCAGCATTTT. Translating gives CAWSPDRGERSNQPQHF. The chain couples TRBV30 to TRBJ1-5, with TRBD1 matching 8 bases. J was trimmed by 1 base and V by 2 bases; bases with no gene match: 10. Germline lookup yields CDR1 GTSNPN and CDR2 SVGIG (reference sequence). This CDR3 contains 17 residues.

The rearrangement joins TRBV27 to TRBJ2-1; 7 bases align to TRBD1. The CDR3 is 15 amino acids. V was pared by 4 bases and J by 2 bases, with 5 bases of the junction left unmatched. CDR1 and CDR2 (germline): MNHEY, SMNVEV (reference sequence). The CDR3 region has the DNA TGTGCCAGCAGTTCTTACAGGGGACCCTACAATGAGCAGTTCTTC. The encoded protein is CASSSYRGPYNEQFF.

The chain carries TRBV5-1 and TRBJ2-5, with unresolved D. The V and J ends lost 1 base and 5 bases respectively, with 3 bases between them. This CDR3 has 11 residues. In germline, CDR1 is SGHRS, CDR2 YFSETQ. In nucleotides, the CDR3 is TGCGCCAGCAGCTTGTTGGAGACCCAGTACTTC. Protein sequence: CASSLLETQYF.

The chain combines TRBV28 with TRBJ2-7, with 7 nucleotides matching TRBD1. Trimming removed 3 bases from V and 3 bases from J; junction bases left unmatched: 5. Germline loops: CDR1 MDHEN, CDR2 SYDVKM. CDR3 length equals 14 residues. CDR3 amino acids: CASSLQGVGYEQYF. The CDR3 bases are TGTGCCAGCAGTTTGCAGGGGGTTGGCTACGAGCAGTACTTC. The variable domain in full, with the rest retrieved from reference TRBV28 and TRBJ2-7, is DVKVTQSSRYLVKRTGEKVFLECVQDMDHENMFWYRQDPGLGLRLIYFSYDVKMKEKGDIPEGYSVSREKKERFSLILESASTNQTSMYLCASSLQGVGYEQYFGPGTRLTVT.